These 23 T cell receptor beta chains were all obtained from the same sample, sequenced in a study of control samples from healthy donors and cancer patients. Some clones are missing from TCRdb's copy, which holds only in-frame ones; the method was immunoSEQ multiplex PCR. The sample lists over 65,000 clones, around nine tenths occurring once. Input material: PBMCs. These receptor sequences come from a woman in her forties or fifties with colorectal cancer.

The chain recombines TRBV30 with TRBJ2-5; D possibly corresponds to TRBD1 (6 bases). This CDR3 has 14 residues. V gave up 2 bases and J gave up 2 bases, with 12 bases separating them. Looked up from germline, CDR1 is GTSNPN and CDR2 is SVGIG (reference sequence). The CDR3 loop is CAWSLGALQETQYF. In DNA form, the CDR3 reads TGTGCCTGGAGTTTGGGGGCCCTTCAAGAGACCCAGTACTTC.

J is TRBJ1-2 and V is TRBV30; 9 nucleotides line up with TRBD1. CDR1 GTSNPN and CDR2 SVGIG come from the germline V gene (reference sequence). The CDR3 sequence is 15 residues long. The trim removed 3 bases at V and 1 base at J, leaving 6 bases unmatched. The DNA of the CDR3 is TGTGCCTGGAGCGGGATGGGACAGGGTAACTATGGCTACACCTTC. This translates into CAWSGMGQGNYGYTF.

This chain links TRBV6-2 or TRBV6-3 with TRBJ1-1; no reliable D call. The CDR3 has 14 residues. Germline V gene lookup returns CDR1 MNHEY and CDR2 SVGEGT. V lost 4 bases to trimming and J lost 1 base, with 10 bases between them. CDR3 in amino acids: CASSSFLENTEAFF. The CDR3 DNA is TGTGCCAGCAGTTCCTTCCTCGAGAACACTGAAGCTTTCTTT.

DNA for the CDR3: TGTGCCAGCGAGGGACTTAATAATTCACCCCTCCACTTT. This codes for CASEGLNNSPLHF. The chain links TRBV6-5 to TRBJ1-6; the D gene is possibly TRBD1 (5 bases). In germline, CDR1 is MNHEY, CDR2 SVGAGI. V was pared by 8 bases and J by 5 bases, with 10 bases between. This CDR3 contains 13 residues.

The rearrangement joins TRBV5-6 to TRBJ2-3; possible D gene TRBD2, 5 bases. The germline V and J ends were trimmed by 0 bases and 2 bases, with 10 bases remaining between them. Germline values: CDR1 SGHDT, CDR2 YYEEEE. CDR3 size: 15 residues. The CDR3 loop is CASSLGTGYTDTQYF. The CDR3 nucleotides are TGTGCCAGCAGCTTGGGCACGGGGTACACAGATACGCAGTATTTT.

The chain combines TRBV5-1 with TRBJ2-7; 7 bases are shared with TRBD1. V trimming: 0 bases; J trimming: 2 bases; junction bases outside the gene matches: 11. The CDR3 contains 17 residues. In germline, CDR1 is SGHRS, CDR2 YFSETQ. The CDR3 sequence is CASSLAQTTGCAYEQYV. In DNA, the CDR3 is TGCGCCAGCAGCTTGGCCCAAACGACAGGGTGTGCCTACGAGCAGTACGTC.

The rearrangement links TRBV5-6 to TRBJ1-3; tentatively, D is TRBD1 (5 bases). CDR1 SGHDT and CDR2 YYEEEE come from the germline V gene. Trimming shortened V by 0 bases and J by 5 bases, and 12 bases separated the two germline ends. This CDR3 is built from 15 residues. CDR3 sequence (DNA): TGTGCCAGCAGCTTGGAGGGGAAGGGCAGAAACACCATATATTTT. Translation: CASSLEGKGRNTIYF.

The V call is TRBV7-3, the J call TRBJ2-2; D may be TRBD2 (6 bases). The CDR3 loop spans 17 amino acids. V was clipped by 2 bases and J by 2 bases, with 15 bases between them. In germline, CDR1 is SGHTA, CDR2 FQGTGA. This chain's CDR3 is CASSLWGGSGNTGELFF. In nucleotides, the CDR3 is TGTGCCAGCAGCTTATGGGGAGGTAGCGGTAACACCGGGGAGCTGTTTTTT.

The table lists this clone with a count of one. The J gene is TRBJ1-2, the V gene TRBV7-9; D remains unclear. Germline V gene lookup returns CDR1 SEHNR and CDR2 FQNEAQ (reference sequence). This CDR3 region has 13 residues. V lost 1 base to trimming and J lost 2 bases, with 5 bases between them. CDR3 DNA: TGTGCCAGCAGCTTAGAACAGAACTATGGCTACACCTTC. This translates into CASSLEQNYGYTF.

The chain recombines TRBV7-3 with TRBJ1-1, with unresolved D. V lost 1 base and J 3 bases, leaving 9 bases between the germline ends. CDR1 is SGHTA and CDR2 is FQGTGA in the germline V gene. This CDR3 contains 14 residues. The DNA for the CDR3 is TGTGCCAGCAGCTTAAAAGGACGTCACACTGAAGCTTTCTTT. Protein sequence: CASSLKGRHTEAFF.

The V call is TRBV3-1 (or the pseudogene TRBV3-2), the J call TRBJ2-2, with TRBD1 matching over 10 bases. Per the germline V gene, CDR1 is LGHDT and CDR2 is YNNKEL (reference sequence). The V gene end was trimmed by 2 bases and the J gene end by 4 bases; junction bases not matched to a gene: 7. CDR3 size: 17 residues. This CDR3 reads CASSQYGTGVGTGELFF. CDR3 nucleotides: TGTGCCAGCAGCCAATATGGGACAGGGGTTGGCACCGGGGAGCTGTTTTTT.

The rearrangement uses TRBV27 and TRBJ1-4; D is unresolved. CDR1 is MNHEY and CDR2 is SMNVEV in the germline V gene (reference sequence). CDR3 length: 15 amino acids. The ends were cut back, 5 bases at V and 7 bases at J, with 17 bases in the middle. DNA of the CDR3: TGTGCCAGCAGTAGTGCCTGGGGTTTTGGTGAAAAACTGTTTTTT. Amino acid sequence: CASSSAWGFGEKLFF.

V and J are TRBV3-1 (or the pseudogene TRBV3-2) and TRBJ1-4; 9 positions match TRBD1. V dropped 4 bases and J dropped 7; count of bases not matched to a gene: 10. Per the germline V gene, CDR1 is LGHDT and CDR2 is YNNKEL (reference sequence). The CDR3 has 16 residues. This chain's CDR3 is CASSRDTGTGLEKLFF. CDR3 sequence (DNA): TGTGCCAGCAGCCGAGACACCGGGACAGGGCTTGAAAAACTGTTTTTT.

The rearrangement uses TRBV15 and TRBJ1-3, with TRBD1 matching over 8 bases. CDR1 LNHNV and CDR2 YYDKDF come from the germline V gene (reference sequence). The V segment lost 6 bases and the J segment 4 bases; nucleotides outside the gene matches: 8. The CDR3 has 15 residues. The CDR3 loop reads CATSMGQVPGNTIYF. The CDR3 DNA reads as TGTGCCACCAGTATGGGACAGGTTCCCGGAAACACCATATATTTT.

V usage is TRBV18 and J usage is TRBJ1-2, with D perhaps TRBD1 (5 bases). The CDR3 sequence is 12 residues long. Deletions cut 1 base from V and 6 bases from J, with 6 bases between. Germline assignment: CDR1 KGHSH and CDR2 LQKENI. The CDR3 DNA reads TGTGCCAGCTCACCACAGGGGAATGGCTACACCTTC. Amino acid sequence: CASSPQGNGYTF.

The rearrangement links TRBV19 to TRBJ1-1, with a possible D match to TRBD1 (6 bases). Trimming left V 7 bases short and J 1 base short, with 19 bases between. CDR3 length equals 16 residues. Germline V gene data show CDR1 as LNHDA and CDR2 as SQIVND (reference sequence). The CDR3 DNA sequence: TGTGCCAGTATAGCCCAGGGGATTATTGGGAACACTGAAGCTTTCTTT. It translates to CASIAQGIIGNTEAFF. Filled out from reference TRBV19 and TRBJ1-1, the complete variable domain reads DGGITQSPKYLFRKEGQNVTLSCEQNLNHDAMYWYRQDPGQGLRLIYYSQIVNDFQKGDIAEGYSVSREKKESFPLTVTSAQKNPTAFYLCASIAQGIIGNTEAFFGQGTRLTVV.

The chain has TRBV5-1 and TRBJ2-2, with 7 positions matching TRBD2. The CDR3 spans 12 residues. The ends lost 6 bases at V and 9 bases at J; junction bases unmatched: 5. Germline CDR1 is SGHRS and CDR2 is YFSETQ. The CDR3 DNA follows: TGCGCCAGCAAACGGGGGGACCGGGAGCTGTTTTTT. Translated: CASKRGDRELFF.

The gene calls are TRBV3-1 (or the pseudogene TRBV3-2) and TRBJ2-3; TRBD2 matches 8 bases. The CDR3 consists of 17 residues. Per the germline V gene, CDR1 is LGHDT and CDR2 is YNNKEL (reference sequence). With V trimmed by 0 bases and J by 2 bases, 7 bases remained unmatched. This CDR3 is CASSQDLGGGHTDTQYF. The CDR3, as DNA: TGTGCCAGCAGCCAAGATCTGGGCGGGGGGCACACAGATACGCAGTATTTT.

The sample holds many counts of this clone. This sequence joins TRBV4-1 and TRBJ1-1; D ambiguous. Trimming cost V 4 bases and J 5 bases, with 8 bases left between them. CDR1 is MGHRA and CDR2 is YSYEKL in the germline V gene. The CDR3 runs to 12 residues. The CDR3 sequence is CASSLPGTEAFF. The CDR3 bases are TGCGCCAGCAGCCTGCCCGGGACTGAAGCTTTCTTT.

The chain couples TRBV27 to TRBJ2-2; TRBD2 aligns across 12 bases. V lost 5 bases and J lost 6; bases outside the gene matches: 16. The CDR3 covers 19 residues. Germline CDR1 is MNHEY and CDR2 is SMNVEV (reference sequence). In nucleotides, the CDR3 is TGTGCCAGCAGTCCTCGGGGGACAGCTCGGACTAGCGGGGCCGGGGAGCTGTTTTTT. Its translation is CASSPRGTARTSGAGELFF.

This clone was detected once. CDR3 region: CASSLETGGSSYNEQFF. CDR3 nucleotides: TGCGCCAGCAGCTTAGAGACAGGGGGGAGCTCCTACAATGAGCAGTTCTTC. The chain couples TRBV5-1 to TRBJ2-1; TRBD1 agrees at 9 bases. V shed 2 bases, J shed 0 bases, and the junction held 6 bases outside the gene matches. Germline-derived CDR1 and CDR2 are SGHRS and YFSETQ. The length of the CDR3 is 17 residues.

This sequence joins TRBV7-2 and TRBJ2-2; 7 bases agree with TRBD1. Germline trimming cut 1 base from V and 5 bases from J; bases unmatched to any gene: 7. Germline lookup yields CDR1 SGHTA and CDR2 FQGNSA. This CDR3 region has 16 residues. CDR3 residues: CASSLDSTGRTGELFF. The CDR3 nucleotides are TGTGCCAGCAGCTTAGATTCGACAGGGCGGACCGGGGAGCTGTTTTTT.

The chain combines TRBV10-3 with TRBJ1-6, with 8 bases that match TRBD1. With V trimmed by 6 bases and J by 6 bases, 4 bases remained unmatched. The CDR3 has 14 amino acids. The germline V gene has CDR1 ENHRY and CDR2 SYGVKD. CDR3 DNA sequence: TGTGCCATCAGGGAGACAGGGGTTAATTCACCCCTCCACTTT. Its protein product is CAIRETGVNSPLHF.